Detailed here is one T cell receptor (beta chain). Some clones are missing from TCRdb's copy, which holds only in-frame ones; the method was immunoSEQ multiplex PCR. Here the sample spans 250,000 to 350,000 clones, 86% being singletons. This sample stems from a study of blood T cell repertoires in COVID-19. Study details: Spain, Italy and the United States supplied samples that represented acute and convalescent COVID-19.

CDR3 size: 14 residues. Germline values: CDR1 SGHTA, CDR2 FQGNSA. V lost 1 base, J lost 9 bases, and 14 bases lay in between. The chain uses TRBV7-2 and TRBJ2-3; the D is unclear. The TCR comes from a woman aged 45-60 years with acute or convalescent COVID-19. Sample: peripheral blood. The CDR3 region has the DNA TGTGCCAGCAGCTTAGATCCTGAGGATACGACGCAGTATTTT. It is translated as CASSLDPEDTTQYF.